This T cell receptor (beta chain) was retrieved from a study of blood T cell repertoires in COVID-19. Background on the study: The origin of the acute and convalescent COVID-19 samples was the United States, Italy and Spain. T cells, B-cell-depleted T cells, or PBMCs provided the cDNA or gDNA that served as material.

Original analysis: The assay estimated nucleated cells by amplifying reference gene primers. Sequenced by immunoSEQ multiplex PCR; TCRdb stores in-frame clones only, minus some. V and J calls and clone size are those listed in that table; D and trimming were worked out from the DNA. The sample holds roughly 140,000 clones; approximately 82% are singletons and the top ten take 10% to 13%. The CDR3 sequence is 16 residues long. J gave up 6 bases and V 6 bases, and 14 bases lay outside the gene matches. CDR1 is MDHEN and CDR2 is SYDVKM in the germline V gene. Sequenced material: peripheral blood. This clonotype was sampled from a man aged 60 to 75 with active or convalescent COVID-19. This chain connects TRBV28 to TRBJ1-5, with 7 nucleotides matching TRBD1. CDR3 protein: CASRTTYRGELQPQHF. The CDR3 DNA follows: TGTGCCAGCAGGACGACTTACAGGGGCGAGCTTCAGCCCCAGCATTTT. Supplemented by reference TRBV28 and TRBJ1-5, the full variable domain reads DVKVTQSSRYLVKRTGEKVFLECVQDMDHENMFWYRQDPGLGLRLIYFSYDVKMKEKGDIPEGYSVSREKKERFSLILESASTNQTSMYLCASRTTYRGELQPQHFGDGTRLSIL.